The 27 T cell receptor beta chains listed next were all sequenced from one sample in a study of cytomegalovirus exposure and HLA in healthy donors. PCR amplification relied on 60 Vbeta primers (plus 13 Jbeta primers). Libraries were prepared by immunoSEQ multiplex PCR; TCRdb keeps only in-frame clonotypes and omits some of them. This sample has approximately 190,000 clones, with 75% to 80% found just once. The sample comprised PBMCs. The receptors derive from a woman in her 30s in good health and CMV-seropositive.

The V and J genes are TRBV28 and TRBJ2-5; TRBD2 agrees at 8 bases. The CDR3 length is 16 residues. Germline values: CDR1 MDHEN, CDR2 SYDVKM. V lost 4 bases to trimming and J lost 6 bases; unmatched junction nucleotides: 13. The CDR3 is CASSSGTSRQLQTQYF. In DNA, the CDR3 is TGTGCCAGCAGTTCCGGGACTAGTCGCCAACTGCAGACCCAGTACTTC.

The V gene is TRBV4-1, the J gene TRBJ1-2; D ambiguous. The V gene lost 5 bases and the J gene lost 8 bases, with 12 bases spanning the gap. The CDR3 runs 12 residues. CDR1 is MGHRA and CDR2 is YSYEKL in the germline V gene. CDR3 amino acids: CASSTLLGGYTF. The CDR3 nucleotides read TGCGCCAGCAGCACTCTCTTGGGCGGCTACACCTTC.

This chain connects TRBV14 to TRBJ2-1; 10 nucleotides match TRBD1. V shed 4 bases and J 6 bases; nucleotides not matched to a gene: 3. The CDR3 loop spans 14 amino acids. The germline CDR1 and CDR2 sequences are SGHDN and FVKESK. The CDR3 coding sequence is TGTGCCAGCAGCCCCGGACAGGGGGGCAATGAGCAGTTCTTC. This sequence encodes CASSPGQGGNEQFF.

This chain connects TRBV2 to TRBJ2-1; D might be TRBD1 (5 bases). The CDR3 has 13 residues. Germline values: CDR1 SNHLY, CDR2 FYNNEI. The germline V and J ends were trimmed by 0 bases and 8 bases, with 8 bases remaining between them. The CDR3 loop is CASSEARTYEQFF. CDR3 nucleotide sequence: TGTGCCAGCAGTGAAGCTCGGACATATGAGCAGTTCTTC. The variable domain in full, completed from reference TRBV2 and TRBJ2-1, reads EPEVTQTPSHQVTQMGQEVILRCVPISNHLYFYWYRQILGQKVEFLVSFYNNEISEKSEIFDDQFSVERPDGSNFTLKIRSTKLEDSAMYFCASSEARTYEQFFGPGTRLTVL.

This clone occurred once. The junction shows a germline mismatch at one end, possibly a read error. The gene calls are TRBV7-9 and TRBJ2-1, with D maybe TRBD1 (7 bases). CDR3 length: 15 amino acids. Germline assignment: CDR1 SEHNR and CDR2 FQNEAQ (reference sequence). CDR3 in amino acids: CASRPPRGRNNGQFF. CDR3 DNA: TGTGCCAGCAGACCACCCAGGGGGAGGAACAATGGGCAGTTCTTC.

The chain joins TRBV12-5 to TRBJ2-5; 10 bases fit TRBD1. Germline CDR1 reads LGHNT; CDR2 reads FRNRAP. J gave up 4 bases and V 6 bases, and 5 bases lay outside the gene matches. CDR3 length: 14 residues. The CDR3, as DNA: TGTGCTAGTGGCTCCGGACAGGGGGGAGAGACCCAGTACTTC. Its translation is CASGSGQGGETQYF.

The chain is built from TRBV7-2 and TRBJ2-1, with 8 bases fitting TRBD1. Germline trimming cut 5 bases from V and 7 bases from J; bases unmatched to any gene: 1. The CDR3 spans 12 residues. CDR1 and CDR2 (germline): SGHTA, FQGNSA. CDR3 sequence: CASSRQGNEQFF. In DNA form, the CDR3 reads TGTGCCAGCAGCCGACAGGGGAATGAGCAGTTCTTC.

The chain recombines TRBV6-5 with TRBJ1-5; maybe TRBD1 (6 bases). CDR3 length: 14 residues. CDR1 and CDR2 (germline): MNHEY, SVGAGI. Trimming stripped 6 bases from V and 9 bases from J, with 18 bases between. CDR3 loop: CASSYTPQGWPQHF. The CDR3 nucleotides are TGTGCCAGCAGCTATACGCCCCAGGGGTGGCCCCAGCATTTT.

The chain links TRBV29-1 to TRBJ2-3; D perhaps matches TRBD1 (5 bases). CDR3 length equals 12 residues. With 6 bases removed from V and 5 bases from J, the gap between germline ends came to 12 bases. Germline values: CDR1 SQVTM, CDR2 ANQGSEA. The CDR3 loop is CSVILRGDTQYF. In nucleotides, the CDR3 is TGCAGCGTGATACTTAGGGGAGATACGCAGTATTTT.

V is TRBV27 and J is TRBJ1-2; D gene unclear. The CDR3 runs to 13 residues. The germline V and J ends were trimmed by 5 bases and 1 base, with 8 bases remaining between them. The germline V gene has CDR1 MNHEY and CDR2 SMNVEV (reference sequence). The CDR3 region has the DNA TGTGCCAGCAGTCCCGGGATTAACTATGGCTACACCTTC. This codes for CASSPGINYGYTF.

The rearrangement uses TRBV19 and TRBJ1-2; 7 bases are a match to TRBD1. Germline V gene sequence: CDR1 LNHDA, CDR2 SQIVND (reference sequence). The CDR3 length is 13 residues. V lost 5 bases, J lost 8 bases, and 8 bases stayed unmatched. CDR3 DNA sequence: TGTGCCAGTAGTGAGCCGACAGGGTGGGGCTACACCTTC. Translating it yields CASSEPTGWGYTF. The whole variable domain, remainder taken from reference TRBV19 and TRBJ1-2, is DGGITQSPKYLFRKEGQNVTLSCEQNLNHDAMYWYRQDPGQGLRLIYYSQIVNDFQKGDIAEGYSVSREKKESFPLTVTSAQKNPTAFYLCASSEPTGWGYTFGSGTRLTVV.

Only a few counts were recorded for this clone. The chain links TRBV7-6 to TRBJ1-3; D is uncertain. Trimming took 5 bases from V and 8 from J, leaving 7 bases between them. The V gene's germline CDR1 is SGHVS and CDR2 FNYEAQ. The CDR3 totals 11 residues. The CDR3 region is CASSAEYTIYF. The CDR3 DNA is TGTGCCAGCAGCGCCGAGTACACCATATATTTT.

This clone has a handful of counts. The chain combines TRBV10-3 with TRBJ2-3, with 7 bases that match TRBD2. This CDR3 contains 16 residues. Looked up from germline, CDR1 is ENHRY and CDR2 is SYGVKD. V lost 11 bases and J lost 0; bases outside the gene matches: 14. Written as DNA, the CDR3 is TGTGCCGCGGGACCTCTAGCGGTACCTAGCACAGATACGCAGTATTTT. It encodes CAAGPLAVPSTDTQYF.

This clone was picked up a small number of times. The chain joins TRBV29-1 to TRBJ2-5; 8 bases align to TRBD1. Germline CDR1 and CDR2: SQVTM and ANQGSEA. This CDR3 contains 14 residues. The junction had 8 bases not matched to a gene; V was cut back by 4 bases and J by 4 bases. CDR3 DNA: TGCAGCGTTGGGCGGACAGGGCGAGGAGAGACCCAGTACTTC. Translating it yields CSVGRTGRGETQYF.

V is TRBV11-2 and J is TRBJ2-7; D ambiguous. The CDR3 length is 12 residues. The V end was cut by 2 bases, the J end by 6 bases, with 8 bases between. Looked up from germline, CDR1 is SGHAT and CDR2 is FQNNGV. Written as DNA, the CDR3 is TGTGCCAGCAGCTTACTCGGTCCCGAGCAGTACTTC. Encoded protein: CASSLLGPEQYF.

The chain is built from TRBV9 and TRBJ1-2; no clear D. From germline, CDR1 is SGDLS and CDR2 YYNGEE. CDR3 length equals 13 residues. V shed 0 bases and J shed 1 base, with 4 bases lying between them. Written as DNA, the CDR3 is TGTGCCAGCAGCGTAGTAAATAACTATGGCTACACCTTC. Amino acid sequence: CASSVVNNYGYTF. Full variable domain (remainder filled in from reference TRBV9 and TRBJ1-2): DSGVTQTPKHLITATGQRVTLRCSPRSGDLSVYWYQQSLDQGLQFLIQYYNGEERAKGNILERFSAQQFPDLHSELNLSSLELGDSALYFCASSVVNNYGYTFGSGTRLTVV.

V is TRBV2 and J is TRBJ1-2, with D uncertain. V was trimmed by 8 bases and J by 8 bases, leaving 12 bases between them. The CDR3 consists of 11 residues. Germline CDR1 is SNHLY and CDR2 is FYNNEI. The CDR3 reads CASLSVIGYTF. The CDR3 region has the DNA TGTGCCAGCTTGTCGGTTATCGGCTACACCTTC.

This clone was picked up a small number of times. CDR3 protein: CASSLEDRVHEQYF. The CDR3 DNA is TGTGCCAGCAGCTTGGAGGACAGGGTACACGAGCAGTACTTC. The chain recombines TRBV5-6 with TRBJ2-7; 8 bases fit TRBD1. CDR3 size: 14 residues. Germline loops: CDR1 SGHDT, CDR2 YYEEEE. V dropped 0 bases and J dropped 5; count of bases not matched to a gene: 4.

The chain links TRBV28 to TRBJ2-3; the D gene is possibly TRBD2 (5 bases). With 2 bases removed from V and 3 bases from J, the gap between germline ends came to 12 bases. Germline V CDR1 and CDR2: MDHEN, SYDVKM. The CDR3 loop spans 15 amino acids. The CDR3 bases are TGTGCCAGCAGTTTAGGGAGTAGTACGACAGATACGCAGTATTTT. It translates to CASSLGSSTTDTQYF.

V gene TRBV6-5 combines with J gene TRBJ2-5; D gene uncertain. Germline CDR1 is MNHEY and CDR2 is SVGAGI. This CDR3 is 13 amino acids long. Trimming shortened V by 9 bases and J by 5 bases, and 16 bases separated the two germline ends. The CDR3 spells CASRPGVGETQYF. The DNA for the CDR3 is TGTGCCAGTAGACCGGGTGTCGGGGAGACCCAGTACTTC.

As to this clone: Other DNA sequences within the sample encode an identical CDR3. The chain links TRBV6-5 to TRBJ1-5; 7 positions agree with TRBD1. J lost 4 bases, V lost 2 bases, and 2 bases had no gene match. CDR1 and CDR2 (germline): MNHEY, SVGAGI. There are 14 residues in the CDR3. The CDR3 here is CASSYGGQNQPQHF. The DNA for the CDR3 is TGTGCCAGCAGTTACGGGGGACAGAATCAGCCCCAGCATTTT.

The CDR3: CSAWVDRGAFF. CDR3 DNA: TGCAGCGCCTGGGTCGACAGGGGTGCGTTCTTC. The rearrangement links TRBV29-1 to TRBJ2-1, with TRBD1 matching 8 bases. CDR3 length: 11 amino acids. The germline CDR1 and CDR2 sequences are SQVTM and ANQGSEA. The V and J ends lost 7 bases and 15 bases, in that order; junction bases with no gene match: 11.

CDR3 nucleotide sequence: TGCGCCAGCAGTCCGGTACGCTATGGCTACACCTTC. Protein sequence: CASSPVRYGYTF. The chain recombines TRBV10-2 with TRBJ1-2; D uncertain. The CDR3 covers 12 residues. Looked up from germline, CDR1 is WSHSY and CDR2 is SAAADI. Between the trimmed V and J ends, which lost 5 bases and 4 bases, there was a span of 8 bases.

The chain has TRBV9 and TRBJ2-4, with D possibly TRBD1 on 5 matching bases. This CDR3 has 14 amino acids. Trimming left V 1 base short and J 7 bases short, with 12 bases between. Germline values: CDR1 SGDLS, CDR2 YYNGEE. This chain's CDR3 is CASSVTPGQNIQYF. The CDR3 DNA follows: TGTGCCAGCAGCGTAACCCCAGGGCAGAACATTCAGTACTTC.

The chain is built from TRBV19 and TRBJ1-1, with TRBD1 identical over 8 bases. CDR3 size: 13 residues. The V gene's germline CDR1 is LNHDA and CDR2 SQIVND (reference sequence). V lost 6 bases to trimming and J lost 9 bases; unmatched junction nucleotides: 9. CDR3 protein: CASSPEYRGKAFF. The CDR3 region has the DNA TGTGCCAGTAGCCCCGAATACAGGGGGAAAGCTTTCTTT.

The rearrangement joins TRBV5-1 to TRBJ2-7; TRBD1 agrees at 8 bases. This CDR3 has 15 residues. The V gene end was trimmed by 0 bases and the J gene end by 6 bases; junction bases not matched to a gene: 8. Germline V CDR1 and CDR2: SGHRS, YFSETQ. CDR3: CASSLDGRGRSEQYF. As DNA, the CDR3 is TGCGCCAGCAGCTTGGACGGCAGGGGGCGCTCCGAGCAGTACTTC.

J is TRBJ2-1 and V is TRBV4-3, with 8 bases lining up with TRBD2. V was pared by 3 bases and J by 2 bases, with 3 bases of the junction left unmatched. Germline lookup yields CDR1 LGHNA and CDR2 YSLEER. The CDR3 covers 15 residues. CDR3 region: CASSHGGVAYNEQFF. The CDR3 DNA sequence: TGCGCCAGCAGCCACGGGGGGGTTGCCTACAATGAGCAGTTCTTC.